The T cell receptor (beta chain) under discussion was sequenced for a study of T cell changes during pregnancy in multiple sclerosis. Trimming removed 3 bases from V and 6 bases from J; junction bases left unmatched: 5. The CDR3 extends over 13 amino acids. The germline gives CDR1 GTSNPN, CDR2 SVGIG (reference sequence). Clones were read by immunoSEQ multiplex PCR, and TCRdb kept only the in-frame ones, dropping some. The sample holds around 100,000 clones, approximately 91% seen once. This chain links TRBV30 with TRBJ2-1, with TRBD1 matching 7 bases. This specimen was peripheral blood, taken after pregnancy. The receptor was derived from a female donor with multiple sclerosis, enrolled in a pregnancy study. CDR3 sequence (DNA): TGTGCCTGGAGCTACTACAGGGGCAATGAGCAGTTCTTC. It encodes CAWSYYRGNEQFF.